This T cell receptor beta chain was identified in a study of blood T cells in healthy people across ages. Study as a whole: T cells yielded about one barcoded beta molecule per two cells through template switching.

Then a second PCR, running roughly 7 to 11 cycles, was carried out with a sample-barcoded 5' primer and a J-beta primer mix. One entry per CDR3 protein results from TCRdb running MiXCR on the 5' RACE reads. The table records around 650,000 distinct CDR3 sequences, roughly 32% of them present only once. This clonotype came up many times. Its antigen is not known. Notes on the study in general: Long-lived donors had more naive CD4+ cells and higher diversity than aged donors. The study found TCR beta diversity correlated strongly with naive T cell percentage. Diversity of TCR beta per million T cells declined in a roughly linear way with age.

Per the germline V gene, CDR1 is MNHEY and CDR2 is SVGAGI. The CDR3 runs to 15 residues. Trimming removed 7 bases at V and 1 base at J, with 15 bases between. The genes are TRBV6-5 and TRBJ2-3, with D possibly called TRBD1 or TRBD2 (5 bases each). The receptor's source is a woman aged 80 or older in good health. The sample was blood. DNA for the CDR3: TGTGCCAGCACCCCTGGGGTGGGGGGCACAGATACGCAGTATTTT. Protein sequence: CASTPGVGGTDTQYF.